The clone carrying this T cell receptor (beta chain) showed up just a few times. This sample was taken from a study of blood T cells in healthy people across ages. About the research overall: The capture of about one barcoded beta molecule per two T cells was achieved by template switching.

Sample donors were healthy Caucasian individuals that came from Russia, aged roughly 6 to 90. A second about 6 to 12 cycle PCR used barcoded and J-beta primers. The template-switch adaptor, which had 12 random nucleotides, put a tag on each cDNA molecule. TCRdb re-called the 5' RACE reads through MiXCR, storing one row per CDR3 protein. The data contain approximately 1.5 million distinct CDR3 sequences, around 36% of them singletons. Germline CDR1 and CDR2: MNHNS and SASEGT. This CDR3 region has 17 residues. V was clipped by 2 bases and J by 4 bases; unmatched bases: 10. The receptor comes from a woman younger than 45 in good health. Source material: blood. The gene calls are TRBV6-1 and TRBJ2-5; 10 bases are a match to TRBD2. Here the CDR3 DNA reads TGTGCCAGCAGTGAATGGGCTAGCGGGAGATATGGAGAGACCCAGTACTTC. Amino acids: CASSEWASGRYGETQYF.